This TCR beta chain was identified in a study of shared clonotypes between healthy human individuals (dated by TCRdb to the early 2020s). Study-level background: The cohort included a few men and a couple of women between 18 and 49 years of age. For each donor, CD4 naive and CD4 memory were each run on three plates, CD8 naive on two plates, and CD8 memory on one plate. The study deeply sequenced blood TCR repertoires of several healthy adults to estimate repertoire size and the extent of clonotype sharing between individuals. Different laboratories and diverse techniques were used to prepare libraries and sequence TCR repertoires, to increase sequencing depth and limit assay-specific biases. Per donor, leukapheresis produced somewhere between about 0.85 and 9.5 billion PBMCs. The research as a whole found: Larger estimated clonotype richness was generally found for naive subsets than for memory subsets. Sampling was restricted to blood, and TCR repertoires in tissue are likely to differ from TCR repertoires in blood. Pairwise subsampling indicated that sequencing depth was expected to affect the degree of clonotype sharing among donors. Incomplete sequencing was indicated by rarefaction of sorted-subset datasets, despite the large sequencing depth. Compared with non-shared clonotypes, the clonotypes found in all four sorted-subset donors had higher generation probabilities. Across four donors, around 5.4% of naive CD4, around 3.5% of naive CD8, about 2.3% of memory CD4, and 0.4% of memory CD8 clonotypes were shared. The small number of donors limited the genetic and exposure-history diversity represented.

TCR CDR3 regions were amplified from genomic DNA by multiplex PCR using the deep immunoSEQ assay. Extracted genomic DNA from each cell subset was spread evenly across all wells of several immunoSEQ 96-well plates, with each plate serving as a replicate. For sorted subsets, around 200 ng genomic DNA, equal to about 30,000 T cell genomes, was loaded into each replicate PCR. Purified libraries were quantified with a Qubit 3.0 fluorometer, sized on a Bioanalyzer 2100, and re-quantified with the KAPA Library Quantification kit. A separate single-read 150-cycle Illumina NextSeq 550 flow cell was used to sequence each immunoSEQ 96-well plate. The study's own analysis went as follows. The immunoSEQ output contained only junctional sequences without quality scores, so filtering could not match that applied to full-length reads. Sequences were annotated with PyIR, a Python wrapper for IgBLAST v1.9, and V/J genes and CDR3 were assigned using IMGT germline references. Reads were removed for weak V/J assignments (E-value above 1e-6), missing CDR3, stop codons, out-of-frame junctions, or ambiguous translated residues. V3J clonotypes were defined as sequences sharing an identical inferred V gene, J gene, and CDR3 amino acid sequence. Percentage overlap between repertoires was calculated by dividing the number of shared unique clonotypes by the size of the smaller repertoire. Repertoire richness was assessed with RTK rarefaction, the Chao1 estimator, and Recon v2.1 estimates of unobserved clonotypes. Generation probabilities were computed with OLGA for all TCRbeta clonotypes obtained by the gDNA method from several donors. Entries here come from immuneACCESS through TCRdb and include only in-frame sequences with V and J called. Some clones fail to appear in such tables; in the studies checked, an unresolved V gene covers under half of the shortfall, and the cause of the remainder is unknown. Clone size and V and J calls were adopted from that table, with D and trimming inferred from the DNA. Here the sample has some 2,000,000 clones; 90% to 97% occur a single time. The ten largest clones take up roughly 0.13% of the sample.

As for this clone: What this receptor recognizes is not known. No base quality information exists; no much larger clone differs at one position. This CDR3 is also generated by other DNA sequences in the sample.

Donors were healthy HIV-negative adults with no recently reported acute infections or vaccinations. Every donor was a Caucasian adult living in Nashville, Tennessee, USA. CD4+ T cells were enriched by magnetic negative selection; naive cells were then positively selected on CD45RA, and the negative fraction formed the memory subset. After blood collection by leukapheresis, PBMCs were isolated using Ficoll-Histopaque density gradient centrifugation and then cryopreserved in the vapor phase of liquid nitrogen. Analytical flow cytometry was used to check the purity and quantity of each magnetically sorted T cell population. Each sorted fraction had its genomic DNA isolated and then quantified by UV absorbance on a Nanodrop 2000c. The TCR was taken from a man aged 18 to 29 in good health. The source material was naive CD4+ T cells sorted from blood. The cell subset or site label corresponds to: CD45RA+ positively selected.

CDR3 sequence: CASSPGVYEQYF. The base sequence is TGTGCCAGCTCACCAGGGGTTTACGAGCAGTACTTC. The chain links TRBV18 with TRBJ2-7, with the identity of the D gene unclear. The CDR3 runs 12 amino acids, cysteine and phenylalanine included. Of all the DNA, just the CDR3 is kept, 36 bases in frame from base 1. At the junction V is shortened by 2 bases and J by 4 bases, with 6 bases in between. According to the germline V gene, CDR1 reads KGHSH and CDR2 reads LQKENI.